Below are 5 T cell receptor beta chains sequenced from a single sample in a study of blood T cell repertoires in COVID-19. Some clones are missing from TCRdb's copy, which holds only in-frame ones; the method was immunoSEQ multiplex PCR. This sample has over 150,000 clones, with roughly 87% found just once. Sequencing input: PBMCs or T cells enriched from blood (not recorded which). The source is a young woman who had recovered from COVID-19.

This chain uses TRBV7-9 with TRBJ1-1; 11 bases agree with TRBD1. CDR3 length equals 16 residues. V dropped 5 bases and J dropped 1; count of bases not matched to a gene: 6. From germline, CDR1 is SEHNR and CDR2 FQNEAQ (reference sequence). The CDR3 sequence: CASSHGTGGPNTEAFF. The CDR3 nucleotides read TGTGCCAGCAGCCATGGGACAGGGGGACCGAACACTGAAGCTTTCTTT. The full variable domain, with the rest looked up from reference TRBV7-9 and TRBJ1-1, is DTGVSQNPRHKITKRGQNVTFRCDPISEHNRLYWYRQTLGQGPEFLTYFQNEAQLEKSRLLSDRFSAERPKGSFSTLEIQRTEQGDSAMYLCASSHGTGGPNTEAFFGQGTRLTVV.

The chain has TRBV18 and TRBJ1-1; tentatively, D is TRBD1 (6 bases). CDR3 length equals 14 residues. Germline CDR1 reads KGHSH; CDR2 reads LQKENI. V lost 3 bases and J 2 bases, leaving 10 bases between the germline ends. Here the CDR3 DNA reads TGTGCCAGCTCACCGCAACAGGGAAACACTGAAGCTTTCTTT. This sequence encodes CASSPQQGNTEAFF.

The rearrangement joins TRBV7-6 to TRBJ2-7; 7 bases fit TRBD2. This CDR3 spans 11 amino acids. V lost 5 bases to trimming and J lost 12 bases; unmatched junction nucleotides: 7. Per the germline V gene, CDR1 is SGHVS and CDR2 is FNYEAQ. The CDR3 bases are TGTGCCAGCAGCCAGGCGGGGGATGCGTACTTC. Translation: CASSQAGDAYF.

As for this clone: Different DNA sequences within this sample yield the same CDR3. This chain joins TRBV11-3 and TRBJ1-1; a weak D match, TRBD1 (5 bases). This CDR3 comprises 11 residues. Germline assignment: CDR1 SGHNT and CDR2 YENEEA. V dropped 3 bases and J dropped 10 bases, with 9 bases sitting between them. CDR3 protein: CASSLDRGAFF. In DNA form, the CDR3 reads TGTGCCAGCAGCTTGGATAGGGGAGCTTTCTTT.

This chain joins TRBV19 and TRBJ2-7; 7 nucleotides align to TRBD1. Germline V gene data show CDR1 as LNHDA and CDR2 as SQIVND (reference sequence). With 0 bases clipped from V and 4 bases from J, the junction kept 12 bases outside the gene matches. The CDR3 length is 17 residues. The CDR3 is CASSIDHIGGQRYEQYF. The CDR3 DNA reads TGTGCCAGTAGTATAGATCATATTGGGGGACAGAGGTACGAGCAGTACTTC.